The TCR beta chain described here comes from a study of T cell responses to AZD1222 COVID-19 vaccine. Across the study: Second-dose intervals near 4 or 12 weeks were combined. Findings and caveats of the study: As reported, nearly half of all spike-specific TCRs target variant regions that are unmutated. Donors skewed white British and female; clonal diversity was possibly underestimated.

TCRdb's table, derived via immunoSEQ multiplex PCR, lists solely in-frame clones and lacks some. This sample yields about 170,000 clones, of which around 91% are seen a single time; 6% to 8% belongs to the top ten. Concerning this clone itself: Its target is unknown.

The sequence derives from an adult in good health. The input for sequencing was peripheral blood, taken on day 0 of AZD1222 vaccination.

CDR3 DNA sequence: TGTGCCAGCAGCTCTCTAAACAGTGGCGGGGAAAACACCATATATTTT. Its translation: CASSSLNSGGENTIYF. The chain is built from TRBV9 and TRBJ1-3, with D unresolved. V lost 4 bases and J 6 bases, leaving 20 bases between the germline ends. The CDR3 totals 16 residues. Germline CDR1 and CDR2: SGDLS and YYNGEE.